The 32 T cell receptor beta chains reported below all come from one sample, sequenced in a study of blood T cell repertoires in COVID-19. Some clones are missing from TCRdb's copy, which holds only in-frame ones; the method was immunoSEQ multiplex PCR. Of approximately 90,000 clones in the sample, approximately 91% were seen once. The specimen sequenced was peripheral blood. Every receptor here comes from a woman aged 70-85 years with acute or convalescent COVID-19.

The V and J genes are TRBV2 and TRBJ1-5, with D uncertain. The CDR3 has 14 amino acids. The germline V and J ends were trimmed by 5 bases and 8 bases, with 16 bases remaining between them. Per the germline V gene, CDR1 is SNHLY and CDR2 is FYNNEI. CDR3 nucleotides: TGTGCCAGCAGTCCTCCCGGGAGCCCCAAGCCCCAGCATTTT. The encoded protein is CASSPPGSPKPQHF.

The chain recombines TRBV4-1 with TRBJ1-1; D is perhaps TRBD1 (6 bases). CDR1 is MGHRA and CDR2 is YSYEKL in the germline V gene. V was clipped by 4 bases and J by 4 bases, with 13 bases between them. The CDR3 runs 14 residues. The CDR3 DNA sequence: TGCGCCAGCAGCCGTATACAGGGATCCACTGAAGCTTTCTTT. This codes for CASSRIQGSTEAFF.

V gene TRBV28 combines with J gene TRBJ1-5, with 7 positions matching TRBD1. CDR1 and CDR2 from the germline V gene are MDHEN and SYDVKM. V trimming: 2 bases; J trimming: 2 bases; junction bases outside the gene matches: 6. This CDR3 is 16 amino acids long. CDR3 residues: CASSLRGGAGNQPQHF. Written as DNA, the CDR3 is TGTGCCAGCAGTTTAAGAGGGGGCGCGGGCAATCAGCCCCAGCATTTT. Drawing the rest from reference TRBV28 and TRBJ1-5, the complete variable domain is DVKVTQSSRYLVKRTGEKVFLECVQDMDHENMFWYRQDPGLGLRLIYFSYDVKMKEKGDIPEGYSVSREKKERFSLILESASTNQTSMYLCASSLRGGAGNQPQHFGDGTRLSIL.

The J gene is TRBJ2-1, the V gene TRBV5-1, with TRBD2 matching 9 bases. V was clipped by 2 bases and J by 14 bases; unmatched bases: 11. CDR1 and CDR2 (germline): SGHRS, YFSETQ. This CDR3 comprises 14 residues. CDR3 DNA: TGCGCCAGCAGCTTAATCCCAGGGCGGGAGGGTAAGTTCTTC. Translation: CASSLIPGREGKFF.

The V and J genes are TRBV20-1 and TRBJ1-5; possibly TRBD1 for D (6 bases). V was shortened by 3 bases and J by 7 bases, with 19 bases between the two germline ends. Per germline, CDR1 DFQATT and CDR2 SNEGSKA (reference sequence). The CDR3 runs 15 residues. CDR3 DNA: TGCAGTGCTAGTAGGGTCCGGGGGGCTGCACAGCCCCAGCATTTT. Its translation: CSASRVRGAAQPQHF.

This clone was seen just once. This sequence joins TRBV7-6 and TRBJ2-1; 14 bases agree with TRBD2. Trimming took 5 bases from V and 8 from J; bases not matched to a gene: 11. Germline V CDR1 and CDR2: SGHVS, FNYEAQ. The CDR3 consists of 17 residues. CDR3 sequence: CASSQGLAGAISDEQFF. The CDR3 DNA sequence: TGTGCCAGCAGCCAGGGACTAGCGGGAGCGATCTCGGATGAGCAGTTCTTC.

The V gene is TRBV6-6, the J gene TRBJ2-1; D perhaps matches TRBD2 (7 bases). Trimming removed 5 bases from V and 7 bases from J, with 18 bases in between. Germline CDR1 reads MNHNY; CDR2 reads SVGAGI (reference sequence). The CDR3 runs to 15 residues. The CDR3 nucleotides read TGTGCCAGCAGTAAATCGGGGGGCGGGGAAAATGAGCAGTTCTTC. It yields the protein CASSKSGGGENEQFF.

This clone was seen a few times. DNA for the CDR3: TGCGCCAGCAGTGCCCAACGAACAGGGAGAACCGGGGAGCTGTTTTTT. Amino acids: CASSAQRTGRTGELFF. V and J are TRBV10-2 and TRBJ2-2, with a weak D call TRBD1 (6 bases). Germline V gene lookup returns CDR1 WSHSY and CDR2 SAAADI. V lost 4 bases to trimming and J lost 5 bases, with 17 bases between them. The CDR3 is 16 amino acids.

The chain couples TRBV6-2 or TRBV6-3 to TRBJ2-4; D ambiguous. V lost 5 bases to trimming and J lost 7 bases, with 21 bases between them. The CDR3 extends over 16 amino acids. From germline, CDR1 is MNHEY and CDR2 SVGEGT. CDR3: CASSHRPFERNNIQYF. The CDR3 nucleotides are TGTGCCAGCAGTCACCGGCCCTTCGAGAGGAATAACATTCAGTACTTC.

V usage is TRBV20-1 and J usage is TRBJ1-6; the D gene is possibly TRBD1 (6 bases). The CDR3 sequence is 11 residues long. With 1 base removed from V and 13 bases from J, the gap between germline ends came to 8 bases. Looked up from germline, CDR1 is DFQATT and CDR2 is SNEGSKA (reference sequence). The CDR3 reads CSARGGQPLHF. CDR3 DNA: TGCAGTGCTAGAGGAGGACAGCCCCTCCACTTT.

A few counts support this clone. This chain uses TRBV27 with TRBJ2-7; 13 bases agree with TRBD2. The ends lost 7 bases at V and 2 bases at J; junction bases unmatched: 5. CDR1 MNHEY and CDR2 SMNVEV come from the germline V gene (reference sequence). The CDR3 consists of 15 residues. CDR3 coding DNA: TGTGCCAGCACCCGGACTAGCGGGAGAACCTACGAGCAGTACTTC. Its protein is CASTRTSGRTYEQYF.

The V gene is TRBV2, the J gene TRBJ2-3, with 8 bases that match TRBD1. The CDR3 length is 14 residues. V dropped 6 bases and J dropped 1; count of bases not matched to a gene: 3. Germline V gives CDR1 SNHLY, CDR2 FYNNEI. The CDR3: CASRTTGGTDTQYF. The CDR3 DNA reads TGTGCCAGCAGGACGACAGGGGGCACAGATACGCAGTATTTT.

The chain employs TRBV2 and TRBJ1-2; 8 bases map to TRBD1. Germline loops: CDR1 SNHLY, CDR2 FYNNEI. After removal of 2 bases from V and 6 bases from J, the junction contained 5 bases not matched to a gene. The CDR3 is made up of 14 amino acids. The CDR3 protein is CASSEFGQGDGYTF. CDR3 sequence (DNA): TGTGCCAGCAGTGAATTTGGACAGGGTGATGGCTACACCTTC.

This chain links TRBV5-4 with TRBJ2-3; D is uncertain. V was pared by 2 bases and J by 3 bases, with 7 bases between. CDR3 length: 13 amino acids. Per the germline V gene, CDR1 is SGHNT and CDR2 is YYREEE (reference sequence). CDR3 sequence reads: CASSLPVTDTQYF. The CDR3 nucleotides read TGTGCCAGCAGCTTACCGGTAACAGATACGCAGTATTTT.

The V and J genes are TRBV19 and TRBJ1-6; 9 bases map to TRBD1. This CDR3 comprises 14 residues. Germline CDR1 LNHDA, CDR2 SQIVND (reference sequence). Unmatched junction bases numbered 6, after V lost 5 bases and J lost 10 bases. Written as DNA, the CDR3 is TGTGCCAGTAGTGTGACAGGGGGACTCTCACCCCTCCACTTT. Its translation is CASSVTGGLSPLHF.

This clone was observed a single time. This chain connects TRBV30 to TRBJ2-4; D ambiguous. The CDR3 has 16 residues. Trimming removed 2 bases at V and 9 bases at J, with 23 bases between. Germline-derived CDR1 and CDR2 are GTSNPN and SVGIG (reference sequence). The CDR3 DNA reads as TGTGCCTGGAGTAAAGATGTGGCCGCCACCACGGGCATTCAGTACTTC. Translated, it gives CAWSKDVAATTGIQYF.

The chain links TRBV5-5 to TRBJ2-7; D is possibly TRBD1 (7 bases). The V gene lost 3 bases and the J gene lost 4 bases, with 20 bases spanning the gap. This CDR3 region has 16 residues. Germline CDR1 and CDR2: SGHKS and YYEKEE (reference sequence). The CDR3 protein is CASSSAGRQGAYEQYV. The CDR3 DNA sequence: TGTGCCAGCAGCTCGGCGGGGCGACAGGGTGCGTACGAGCAGTACGTC.

The chain carries TRBV5-1 and TRBJ2-7; D gene ambiguous. Trimming took 6 bases from V and 2 from J, leaving 18 bases between them. Germline loops: CDR1 SGHRS, CDR2 YFSETQ. The CDR3 has 15 amino acids. Written as DNA, the CDR3 is TGCGCCAGCACGCAAGAATTGATCGCGACCTACGAGCAGTACTTC. This encodes CASTQELIATYEQYF.

The gene calls are TRBV5-1 and TRBJ2-3; D is perhaps TRBD1 (6 bases). The germline V and J ends were trimmed by 4 bases and 4 bases, with 10 bases remaining between them. CDR3 length: 13 amino acids. Germline CDR1 SGHRS, CDR2 YFSETQ. The CDR3 DNA sequence: TGCGCCAGCAGCCAGGGGATTGCAGATACGCAGTATTTT. As protein: CASSQGIADTQYF. The full variable domain, its missing parts supplied by reference TRBV5-1 and TRBJ2-3, is KAGVTQTPRYLIKTRGQQVTLSCSPISGHRSVSWYQQTPGQGLQFLFEYFSETQRNKGNFPGRFSGRQFSNSRSEMNVSTLELGDSALYLCASSQGIADTQYFGPGTRLTVL.

This chain connects TRBV3-1 (or the pseudogene TRBV3-2) to TRBJ1-3; D unresolved. The CDR3 runs 14 residues. Trimming took 1 base from V and 4 from J, leaving 8 bases between them. Germline V gene data show CDR1 as LGHDT and CDR2 as YNNKEL (reference sequence). The CDR3: CASSQGWQGNTIYF. In nucleotides, the CDR3 is TGTGCCAGCAGCCAAGGATGGCAAGGAAACACCATATATTTT.

This clone was recorded once. V is TRBV7-9 and J is TRBJ1-1; 7 nucleotides align to TRBD1. Germline lookup yields CDR1 SEHNR and CDR2 FQNEAQ (reference sequence). The CDR3 runs 12 residues. V trimming: 5 bases; J trimming: 8 bases; junction bases outside the gene matches: 5. CDR3 sequence: CASSVQGSEAFF. In nucleotides, the CDR3 is TGTGCCAGCAGCGTACAGGGGTCAGAAGCTTTCTTT.

This chain joins TRBV28 and TRBJ1-5; weak D call: TRBD1 (5 bases). This CDR3 region has 15 residues. CDR1 MDHEN and CDR2 SYDVKM come from the germline V gene. Trimming cost V 3 bases and J 2 bases, with 11 bases left between them. CDR3 amino acids: CASSFGGWGNQPQHF. CDR3 in DNA: TGTGCCAGCAGTTTCGGGGGATGGGGCAATCAGCCCCAGCATTTT.

This rearrangement joins TRBV5-1 to TRBJ2-1, with D uncertain. The V end lost 4 bases, the J end lost 10 bases, and 15 bases lay between the germline ends. The CDR3 is 13 residues long. CDR1 and CDR2 (germline): SGHRS, YFSETQ. This CDR3 is CASSPAPTYEQFF. The CDR3 nucleotides read TGCGCCAGCAGCCCGGCGCCGACTTACGAGCAGTTCTTC.

This clone appeared a single time. V and J are TRBV28 and TRBJ1-5; 7 bases fit TRBD1. Germline CDR1 and CDR2: MDHEN and SYDVKM. V lost 4 bases, J lost 1 base, and 1 base stayed unmatched. The CDR3 spans 14 residues. CDR3 DNA: TGTGCCAGCAGTTGGGGACAGAGCAATCAGCCCCAGCATTTT. Protein product: CASSWGQSNQPQHF.

This rearrangement joins TRBV3-1 (or the pseudogene TRBV3-2) to TRBJ1-2, with a tentative D call TRBD1 (6 bases). Per the germline V gene, CDR1 is LGHDT and CDR2 is YNNKEL (reference sequence). V was clipped by 5 bases and J by 2 bases, with 9 bases between them. The CDR3 contains 13 residues. CDR3 loop: CASSSDRNYGYTF. The CDR3 nucleotides are TGTGCCAGCAGCTCCGACAGGAACTATGGCTACACCTTC.

The chain carries TRBV27 and TRBJ2-1; weak D call: TRBD2 (6 bases). There are 14 residues in the CDR3. V lost 6 bases to trimming and J lost 9 bases, with 18 bases between them. Germline V lookup: CDR1 MNHEY, CDR2 SMNVEV (reference sequence). CDR3 loop: CASRDRRVLGEQFF. CDR3 bases: TGTGCCAGCAGAGATAGGAGGGTGCTGGGTGAGCAGTTCTTC.

The chain employs TRBV29-1 and TRBJ1-4; 8 bases line up with TRBD1. Losses at the gene ends were 8 bases for V and 5 bases for J; bases not matched to a gene: 10. The germline V gene encodes CDR1 SQVTM and CDR2 ANQGSEA. The CDR3 is made up of 14 amino acids. The CDR3 nucleotides read TGCAGCCCACCCCCGGGACAGGAGAATGAAAAACTGTTTTTT. Its translation: CSPPPGQENEKLFF.

The V gene is TRBV12-3 or TRBV12-4, the J gene TRBJ1-5, with 8 nucleotides matching TRBD1. V was clipped by 6 bases and J by 7 bases; unmatched bases: 5. The CDR3 has 13 residues. The CDR3: CASSGSGGQPQHF. The CDR3 DNA is TGTGCCAGCAGCGGCTCAGGGGGCCAGCCCCAGCATTTT.

This clone was seen only once. The V call is TRBV6-5, the J call TRBJ1-2; D not certain. Trimming cost V 0 bases and J 4 bases, with 9 bases left between them. Germline V gives CDR1 MNHEY, CDR2 SVGAGI. The CDR3 totals 14 residues. The CDR3 nucleotides read TGTGCCAGCAGTTACTCTCCCGGCGGCTATGGCTACACCTTC. It translates to CASSYSPGGYGYTF.

The chain joins TRBV2 to TRBJ1-4, with a possible D match to TRBD1 (5 bases). This CDR3 comprises 14 residues. Trimming pared 9 bases from V and 2 bases from J, leaving 13 bases between. CDR1 and CDR2 (germline): SNHLY, FYNNEI. The CDR3 nucleotides are TGTGCCAGTATCAGGGAAGCGACTAATGAAAAACTGTTTTTT. Amino acid sequence: CASIREATNEKLFF.

V and J are TRBV27 and TRBJ1-1; tentatively, D is TRBD1 (6 bases). CDR1 and CDR2 from the germline V gene are MNHEY and SMNVEV (reference sequence). This CDR3 has 13 amino acids. V gave up 5 bases and J gave up 7 bases, with 14 bases separating them. CDR3 nucleotides: TGTGCCAGCAGTCCGGGACAAACCATTGAAGCTTTCTTT. Its protein is CASSPGQTIEAFF.

This chain connects TRBV3-1 (or the pseudogene TRBV3-2) to TRBJ1-3; possibly TRBD1 for D (6 bases). Trimming shortened V by 6 bases and J by 4 bases, and 16 bases separated the two germline ends. The germline CDR1 and CDR2 sequences are LGHDT and YNNKEL (reference sequence). There are 15 residues in the CDR3. The CDR3 DNA is TGTGCCAGCAGGCCCCGGGGGGGCACAGGAAACACCATATATTTT. This codes for CASRPRGGTGNTIYF.